This entry concerns a single T cell receptor (beta chain). This may come from a read error, since a much larger clone is one base off. Researchers took RNA transcripts and amplified TCR beta CDR3 regions from them. Second-round multiplex PCR came after first-round RT-PCR with HTBI primers. TCRdb reanalysed the multiplex PCR reads using MiXCR and keeps one entry per CDR3 protein. The sample carries 500,000 to 800,000 distinct CDR3 sequences, about 40% recorded once. The germline CDR1 and CDR2 sequences are SEHNR and FQNEAQ (reference sequence). The CDR3 consists of 15 residues. V gave up 4 bases and J gave up 7 bases; unmatched junction bases: 11. The sample originates from a study of Graves' ophthalmopathy and Graves' hyperthyroidism.

The sequence was collected from an adult man with Graves' ophthalmopathy. Sequencing was carried out using peripheral blood. The chain carries TRBV7-9 and TRBJ2-7; the match to TRBD1 covers 9 bases. The CDR3 loop reads CASSSAGQGIGEQYF. In DNA form, the CDR3 reads TGTGCCAGCAGCTCAGCGGGACAGGGAATCGGTGAGCAGTACTTC.